The T cell receptor beta chain described here comes from a study of blood T cell repertoires in COVID-19. The repertoire was sequenced with immunoSEQ multiplex PCR; TCRdb's copy has only in-frame clones and lacks some. Among some 56,000 clones listed, roughly 86% were seen once. Germline V gives CDR1 MNHNS, CDR2 SASEGT. This CDR3 comprises 16 residues. V lost 4 bases and J 0 bases, leaving 10 bases between the germline ends. The genes are TRBV6-1 and TRBJ1-6; no definite D call. This receptor was taken from a woman of 80 years or more with acute or convalescent COVID-19. The material sequenced was peripheral blood. The CDR3 DNA reads as TGTGCCAGCAGTGCTAAGGGAGGCTCCTATAATTCACCCCTCCACTTT. Protein sequence: CASSAKGGSYNSPLHF.